The entry below gives a single T cell receptor (beta chain) sequence along with its context. Its specificity is unknown. This table comes from immunoSEQ multiplex PCR, and its TCRdb copy is limited to in-frame clones, with some not included. The table shows around 41,000 clones, with roughly 91% occurring only once. The entry originates in a study of OX40 agonist ivuxolimab in advanced cancers. V trimming: 7 bases; J trimming: 8 bases; junction bases outside the gene matches: 13. The CDR3 is made up of 13 amino acids. CDR1 is SQVTM, CDR2 ANQGSEA, per germline. Findings and limits, study-wide: Clonal expansion was seen in CD4+ and CD8+ blood T cells by week 6 at 0.1 to 3.0 mg/kg. Expanded peripheral T cells had an undetermined antigen specificity.

Specimen: CD4+ or CD8+ T cells sorted from blood, collected in a trial of the OX40 agonist ivuxolimab. The V gene is TRBV29-1, the J gene TRBJ1-2; 7 positions agree with TRBD1. This sequence was found in an adult with an advanced solid tumor such as melanoma, head and neck, liver or kidney cancer. CDR3 bases: TGCAGCGCCCGGGACAGCGAAAGTCCCGGCTACACCTTC. It translates to CSARDSESPGYTF.